A single sample gave rise to the 24 T cell receptor beta chains below, sequenced in a study of T cell responses to AZD1222 COVID-19 vaccine. Produced via immunoSEQ multiplex PCR; TCRdb's table is partial and in-frame only. Here the sample spans about 110,000 clones, about 90% being singletons. This sample comprised peripheral blood, obtained 28 days after the second AZD1222 dose. The source is an adult who received the AZD1222 COVID-19 vaccine.

V usage is TRBV6-1 and J usage is TRBJ1-5; perhaps TRBD1 as D (6 bases). Trimming removed 4 bases from V and 0 bases from J, with 13 bases in between. The CDR3 length is 16 residues. Per the germline V gene, CDR1 is MNHNS and CDR2 is SASEGT. CDR3 bases: TGTGCCAGCAGTGGGAAGACAGGACTTAGCAATCAGCCCCAGCATTTT. It translates to CASSGKTGLSNQPQHF.

This chain's CDR3 is CASSHDGQGAGKTQYF. The CDR3 bases are TGCGCCAGCAGCCATGATGGACAGGGGGCGGGAAAGACCCAGTACTTC. This chain links TRBV4-1 with TRBJ2-5, with 11 bases fitting TRBD1. The CDR3 has 16 amino acids. CDR1 is MGHRA and CDR2 is YSYEKL in the germline V gene. J gave up 6 bases and V 3 bases, and 9 bases lay outside the gene matches.

The chain uses TRBV7-9 and TRBJ1-3; the D is unclear. The CDR3 runs 17 residues. Trimming removed 2 bases at V and 2 bases at J, with 16 bases between. Germline CDR1 and CDR2: SEHNR and FQNEAQ (reference sequence). The CDR3 DNA is TGTGCCAGCAGCTTATTTCTAACATTCCCCGCTGGAAACACCATATATTTT. It specifies CASSLFLTFPAGNTIYF.

The rearrangement uses TRBV18 and TRBJ2-7; D is unresolved. Germline CDR1 reads KGHSH; CDR2 reads LQKENI. The CDR3 spans 15 residues. Trimming pared 0 bases from V and 2 bases from J, leaving 11 bases between. The CDR3 nucleotides are TGTGCCAGCTCACCACCGGGCGAACAAGCCTACGAGCAGTACTTC. Its translation is CASSPPGEQAYEQYF.

The chain carries TRBV5-4 and TRBJ1-1; tentatively, D is TRBD1 (6 bases). This CDR3 is built from 15 residues. Trimming stripped 4 bases from V and 1 base from J, with 14 bases between. CDR1 SGHNT and CDR2 YYREEE come from the germline V gene (reference sequence). The CDR3 bases are TGTGCCAGCAGCCGGGGGCCTTTTGGGAACACTGAAGCTTTCTTT. Amino acid sequence: CASSRGPFGNTEAFF.

The chain uses TRBV3-1 (or the pseudogene TRBV3-2) and TRBJ2-7; possible D gene TRBD2, 7 bases. The CDR3 loop spans 14 amino acids. Per germline, CDR1 LGHDT and CDR2 YNNKEL (reference sequence). V lost 6 bases and J lost 2, with 14 bases in between. In nucleotides, the CDR3 is TGTGCCAGCAGTCCGGGGGGCCGTCCCTACGAGCAGTACTTC. Its protein product is CASSPGGRPYEQYF.

The V call is TRBV7-8, the J call TRBJ1-5, with D perhaps TRBD1 (6 bases). This CDR3 region has 19 residues. Germline V gene lookup returns CDR1 SGHVS and CDR2 FQNEAQ. Trimming removed 0 bases from V and 1 base from J, with 19 bases in between. In nucleotides, the CDR3 is TGTGCCAGCAGCTTAGCCCGACAGGTCATAGGGTACAGCAATCAGCCCCAGCATTTT. Its translation: CASSLARQVIGYSNQPQHF.

The chain employs TRBV2 and TRBJ1-4; no definite D call. Germline CDR1 reads SNHLY; CDR2 reads FYNNEI. CDR3 length: 14 residues. V was trimmed by 6 bases and J by 2 bases, leaving 10 bases between them. CDR3 loop: CASRPGATNEKLFF. The CDR3 DNA sequence: TGTGCCAGCAGACCGGGAGCGACTAATGAAAAACTGTTTTTT.

V is TRBV4-2 and J is TRBJ1-2; perhaps TRBD1 as D (5 bases). This CDR3 is 16 amino acids long. Germline V lookup: CDR1 LGHNA, CDR2 YNFKEQ. V was pared by 4 bases and J by 0 bases, with 15 bases between. The CDR3 loop is CASSLHGTEANYGYTF. The CDR3 region has the DNA TGTGCCAGCAGCCTTCACGGGACTGAAGCTAACTATGGCTACACCTTC.

The CDR3 DNA is TGTGCCAGCAGCTGGCAGCTTAGCTCCTACGAGCAGTACTTC. Amino acid sequence: CASSWQLSSYEQYF. This chain links TRBV7-8 with TRBJ2-7; D call uncertain. The CDR3 sequence is 14 residues long. V was cut by 4 bases and J by 0 bases, with 10 bases left in between. Per the germline V gene, CDR1 is SGHVS and CDR2 is FQNEAQ.

This chain connects TRBV14 to TRBJ2-1; 8 nucleotides match TRBD1. Germline-derived CDR1 and CDR2 are SGHDN and FVKESK. The CDR3 covers 16 residues. Trimming cost V 1 base and J 0 bases; bases outside gene matches: 2. The CDR3 region is CASSQVDRGSYNEQFF. CDR3 nucleotide sequence: TGTGCCAGCAGCCAAGTCGACAGGGGCTCCTACAATGAGCAGTTCTTC.

The chain couples TRBV5-4 to TRBJ1-2; unclear D gene. V lost 0 bases and J 0 bases, leaving 6 bases between the germline ends. Per germline, CDR1 SGHNT and CDR2 YYREEE (reference sequence). The CDR3 has 14 residues. Here the CDR3 reads CASSLGASNYGYTF. In DNA, the CDR3 is TGTGCCAGCAGCTTGGGGGCTTCTAACTATGGCTACACCTTC. The whole variable domain, remainder taken from reference TRBV5-4 and TRBJ1-2, is ETGVTQSPTHLIKTRGQQVTLRCSSQSGHNTVSWYQQALGQGPQFIFQYYREEENGRGNFPPRFSGLQFPNYSSELNVNALELDDSALYLCASSLGASNYGYTFGSGTRLTVV.

V is TRBV4-1 and J is TRBJ1-2; no definite D call. Germline CDR1 reads MGHRA; CDR2 reads YSYEKL. The CDR3 sequence is 13 residues long. The V end lost 4 bases, the J end lost 0 bases, and 6 bases lay between the germline ends. For the CDR3, the DNA is TGCGCCAGCAGCCCGGCCACTAACTATGGCTACACCTTC. Its translation: CASSPATNYGYTF.

The chain has TRBV3-1 (or the pseudogene TRBV3-2) and TRBJ1-5; D not certain. Deletions cut 1 base from V and 0 bases from J, with 10 bases between. Germline V gene data show CDR1 as LGHDT and CDR2 as YNNKEL (reference sequence). There are 16 residues in the CDR3. As DNA, the CDR3 is TGTGCCAGCAGCCAAGGGCCAGCGATTAGCAATCAGCCCCAGCATTTT. Residues: CASSQGPAISNQPQHF.

The gene calls are TRBV6-5 and TRBJ1-6; possible D gene TRBD1, 5 bases. The ends were cut back, 2 bases at V and 8 bases at J, with 10 bases in the middle. The CDR3 totals 14 residues. CDR1 is MNHEY and CDR2 is SVGAGI in the germline V gene. CDR3 DNA: TGTGCCAGCAGTTACGGGACTGCTGATTCACCCCTCCACTTT. It is translated as CASSYGTADSPLHF.

The chain couples TRBV7-9 to TRBJ2-4; maybe TRBD2 (6 bases). Germline V gene lookup returns CDR1 SEHNR and CDR2 FQNEAQ (reference sequence). V was cut by 4 bases and J by 4 bases, with 17 bases left in between. The CDR3 runs to 16 residues. DNA for the CDR3: TGTGCCAGCAGCTGGTACGGGGGTACTCAAAAAAACATTCAGTACTTC. It codes for CASSWYGGTQKNIQYF. The full variable domain, its missing parts supplied by reference TRBV7-9 and TRBJ2-4, is DTGVSQNPRHKITKRGQNVTFRCDPISEHNRLYWYRQTLGQGPEFLTYFQNEAQLEKSRLLSDRFSAERPKGSFSTLEIQRTEQGDSAMYLCASSWYGGTQKNIQYFGAGTRLSVL.

The chain recombines TRBV7-2 with TRBJ2-7, with TRBD2 identical over 10 bases. This CDR3 is 18 amino acids long. From germline, CDR1 is SGHTA and CDR2 FQGNSA. The junction had 14 bases not matched to a gene; V was cut back by 3 bases and J by 3 bases. CDR3 bases: TGTGCCAGCAGCTTGACCCTAGCGGGGGCCTCCCTGGGCTACGAGCAGTACTTC. It specifies CASSLTLAGASLGYEQYF.

For the CDR3, the DNA is TGTGCCAGCAGCCAAGATCCGCGGGGTACGGGCTACACCTTC. Amino acids: CASSQDPRGTGYTF. J is TRBJ1-2 and V is TRBV3-1 (or the pseudogene TRBV3-2), with D unclear. The CDR3 has 14 residues. Germline loops: CDR1 LGHDT, CDR2 YNNKEL (reference sequence). V lost 0 bases and J 8 bases, leaving 13 bases between the germline ends.

The gene calls are TRBV11-2 and TRBJ1-1, with a tentative D call TRBD1 (6 bases). This CDR3 is 16 amino acids long. Germline V CDR1 and CDR2: SGHAT, FQNNGV. The V gene lost 5 bases and the J gene lost 3 bases, with 19 bases spanning the gap. The CDR3 spells CASSREQGTFHTEAFF. Written as DNA, the CDR3 is TGTGCCAGCAGCCGCGAACAGGGCACATTCCACACTGAAGCTTTCTTT.

This chain uses TRBV28 with TRBJ2-7; 8 bases align to TRBD2. After removal of 7 bases from V and 3 bases from J, the junction contained 11 bases not matched to a gene. The CDR3 runs 15 residues. Germline V lookup: CDR1 MDHEN, CDR2 SYDVKM. CDR3 nucleotide sequence: TGTGCCAGCAACCACCTCGGGGGGGAGGGCTACGAGCAGTACTTC. The encoded protein is CASNHLGGEGYEQYF.

In DNA, the CDR3 is TGTGCCAGCTCACCGGGAACTGAGAACACTGAAGCTTTCTTT. Translated, it gives CASSPGTENTEAFF. The J gene is TRBJ1-1, the V gene TRBV18, with no clear D. The CDR3 is 14 amino acids. Germline V gives CDR1 KGHSH, CDR2 LQKENI. V was trimmed by 3 bases and J by 1 base, leaving 9 bases between them.

The chain employs TRBV11-2 and TRBJ2-7, with D tentatively TRBD1 or TRBD2 (5 bases each). This CDR3 is 13 amino acids long. Trimming pared 3 bases from V and 0 bases from J, leaving 6 bases between. Germline V gives CDR1 SGHAT, CDR2 FQNNGV. CDR3 sequence: CASSFGGSYEQYF. The CDR3 DNA reads TGTGCCAGCAGCTTTGGGGGCTCCTACGAGCAGTACTTC. The variable domain in full, with the rest retrieved from reference TRBV11-2 and TRBJ2-7, is EAGVAQSPRYKIIEKRQSVAFWCNPISGHATLYWYQQILGQGPKLLIQFQNNGVVDDSQLPKDRFSAERLKGVDSTLKIQPAKLEDSAVYLCASSFGGSYEQYFGPGTRLTVT.

The rearrangement uses TRBV29-1 and TRBJ1-2, with D tentatively TRBD1 (5 bases). The V gene lost 7 bases and the J gene lost 4 bases, with 16 bases spanning the gap. Germline-derived CDR1 and CDR2 are SQVTM and ANQGSEA. CDR3 length: 13 amino acids. The DNA of the CDR3 is TGCAGCGACGAGGACACGGTCGTCTATGGCTACACCTTC. Its protein product is CSDEDTVVYGYTF. The full variable domain, its missing parts supplied by reference TRBV29-1 and TRBJ1-2, is SAVISQKPSRDICQRGTSLTIQCQVDSQVTMMFWYRQQPGQSLTLIATANQGSEATYESGFVIDKFPISRPNLTFSTLTVSNMSPEDSSIYLCSDEDTVVYGYTFGSGTRLTVV.

The chain carries TRBV27 and TRBJ2-7, with D perhaps TRBD2 (6 bases). Germline CDR1 and CDR2: MNHEY and SMNVEV (reference sequence). This CDR3 region has 15 residues. Trimming removed 0 bases at V and 6 bases at J, with 15 bases between. The CDR3 DNA reads TGTGCCAGCAGTTTATCTATTACCGGGGGATTCGAGCAGTACTTC. Translated, it gives CASSLSITGGFEQYF.